Sequencing of this TCR beta chain was carried out in a study of CD8+ T cells in alopecia areata. Study at large: Patients remained on tofacitinib for 6 to 18 months and then went 6 months without it. Study outcomes and limitations: Sequence data from scalp samples additionally include resident alphabeta T cells of normal skin.

As to this clone: The antigen is not known.

Those with alopecia areata gave lesional scalp punch biopsies and peripheral blood. Germline V gene lookup returns CDR1 GTSNPN and CDR2 SVGIG (reference sequence). V was pared by 0 bases and J by 6 bases, with 4 bases of the junction left unmatched. The CDR3 length is 14 residues. Reverse transcribed after extraction, RNA yielded cDNA as the sequencing template. Method: immunoSEQ multiplex PCR; TCRdb's copy keeps in-frame clones and lacks some. The repertoire holds about 97,000 clones, with 41% as singletons. The chain employs TRBV30 and TRBJ2-4; 8 positions agree with TRBD2. The TCR originated in a human donor with alopecia areata. The sequencing sample was made of CD4+ T cells sorted from blood. The DNA of the CDR3 is TGTGCCTGGAGTGTCGGGGGGGAGTCAAACATTCAGTACTTC. It is translated as CAWSVGGESNIQYF. Variable domain in full (rest from reference TRBV30 and TRBJ2-4): SQTIHQWPATLVQPVGSPLSLECTVEGTSNPNLYWYRQAAGRGLQLLFYSVGIGQISSEVPQNLSASRPQDRQFILSSKKLLLSDSGFYLCAWSVGGESNIQYFGAGTRLSVL.